This TCR beta chain appears in the sequencing data of a study of CD8+CD57+ T cells in acquired aplastic anemia. About the study: Sorted cells (CD4+ and CD8+) yielded DNA amounts that averaged roughly 3.2 ug.

The study profiled TCR beta VDJ and CDR3 using genomic DNA as template. Each CDR3 protein is one row after TCRdb ran MiXCR on the reads. The sample yields 120,000 or so distinct CDR3 sequences, 30% to 45% seen once. Overall study findings and caveats: It was found that roughly 29 CD8+ CDR3 sequences were shared between patients and controls.

Trimming took 3 bases from V and 8 from J, leaving 16 bases between them. Germline lookup yields CDR1 SNHLY and CDR2 FYNNEI. The CDR3 sequence is 14 residues long. Worth noting for this clonotype: Antigen unknown.

Individuals selected for sequencing had exhibited CD8+CD57+ cell expansion on flow cytometry. Severe acquired aplastic anemia was the diagnosis recorded for all patients. The chain uses TRBV2 and TRBJ1-2, with unresolved D. The sequence was collected from a human donor with aplastic anemia. Input material: sorted CD4+, CD8+, or CD8+CD57+ T cells (not recorded which) from PBMCs. The CDR3 is CASSDSIFTGGYTF. Here the CDR3 DNA reads TGTGCCAGCAGTGACAGTATTTTCACCGGGGGCTACACCTTC.